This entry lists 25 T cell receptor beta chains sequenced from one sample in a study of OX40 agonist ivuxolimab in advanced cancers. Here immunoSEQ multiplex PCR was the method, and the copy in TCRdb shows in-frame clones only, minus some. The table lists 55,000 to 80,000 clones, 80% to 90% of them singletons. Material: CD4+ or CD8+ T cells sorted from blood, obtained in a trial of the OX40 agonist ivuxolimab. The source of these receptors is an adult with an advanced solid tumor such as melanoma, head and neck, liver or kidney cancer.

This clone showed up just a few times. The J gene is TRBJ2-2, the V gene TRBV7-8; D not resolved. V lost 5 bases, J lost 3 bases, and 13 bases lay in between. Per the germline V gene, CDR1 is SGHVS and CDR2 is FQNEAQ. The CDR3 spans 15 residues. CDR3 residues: CASSQNGLDTGELFF. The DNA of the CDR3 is TGTGCCAGCAGCCAAAACGGATTGGACACCGGGGAGCTGTTTTTT.

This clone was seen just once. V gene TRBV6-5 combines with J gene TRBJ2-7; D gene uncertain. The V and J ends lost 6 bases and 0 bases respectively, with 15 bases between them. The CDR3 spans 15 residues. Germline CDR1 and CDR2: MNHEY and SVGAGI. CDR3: CASSPGTTRSYEQYF. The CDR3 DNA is TGTGCCAGCAGCCCCGGTACTACCCGCTCCTACGAGCAGTACTTC.

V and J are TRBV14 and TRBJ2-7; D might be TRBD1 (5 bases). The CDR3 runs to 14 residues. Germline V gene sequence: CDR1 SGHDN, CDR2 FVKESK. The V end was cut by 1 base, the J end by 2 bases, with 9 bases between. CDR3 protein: CASSQVGVTYEQYF. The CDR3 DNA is TGTGCCAGCAGCCAAGTAGGGGTAACCTACGAGCAGTACTTC.

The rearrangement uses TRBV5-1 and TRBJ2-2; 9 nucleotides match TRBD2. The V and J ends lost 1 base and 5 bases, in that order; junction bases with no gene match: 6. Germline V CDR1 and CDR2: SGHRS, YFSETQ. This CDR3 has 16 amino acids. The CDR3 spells CASSLSGRSGTGELFF. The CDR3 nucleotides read TGCGCCAGCAGCTTGAGCGGGAGGTCCGGTACCGGGGAGCTGTTTTTT.

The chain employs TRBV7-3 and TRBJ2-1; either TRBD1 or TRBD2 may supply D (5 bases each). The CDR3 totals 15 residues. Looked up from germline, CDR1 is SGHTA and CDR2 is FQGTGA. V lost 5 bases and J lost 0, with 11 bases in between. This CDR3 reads CASSPGRNSYNEQFF. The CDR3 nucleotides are TGTGCCAGCAGCCCGGGACGGAACTCCTACAATGAGCAGTTCTTC.

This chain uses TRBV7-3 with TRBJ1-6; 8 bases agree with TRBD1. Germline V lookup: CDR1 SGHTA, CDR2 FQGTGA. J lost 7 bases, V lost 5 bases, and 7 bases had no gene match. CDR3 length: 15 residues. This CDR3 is CASSQGQVVNSPLHF. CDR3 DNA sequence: TGTGCCAGCAGCCAGGGACAGGTGGTGAATTCACCCCTCCACTTT.

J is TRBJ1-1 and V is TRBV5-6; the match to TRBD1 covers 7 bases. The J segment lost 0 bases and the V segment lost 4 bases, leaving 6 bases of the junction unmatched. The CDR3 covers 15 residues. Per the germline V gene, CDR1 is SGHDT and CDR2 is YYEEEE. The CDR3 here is CASSGNRGVNTEAFF. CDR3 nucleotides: TGTGCCAGCAGCGGAAACAGGGGAGTGAACACTGAAGCTTTCTTT.

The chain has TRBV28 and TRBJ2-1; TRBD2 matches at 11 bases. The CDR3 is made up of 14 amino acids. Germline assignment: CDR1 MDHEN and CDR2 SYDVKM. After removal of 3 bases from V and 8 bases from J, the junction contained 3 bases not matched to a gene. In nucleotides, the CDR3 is TGTGCCAGCAGTTTGGGGACTAGCGGTTATGAGCAGTTCTTC. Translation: CASSLGTSGYEQFF.

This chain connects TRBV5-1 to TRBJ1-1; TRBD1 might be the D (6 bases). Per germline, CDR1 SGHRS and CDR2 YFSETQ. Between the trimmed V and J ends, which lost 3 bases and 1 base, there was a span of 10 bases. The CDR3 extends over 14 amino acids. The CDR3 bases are TGCGCCAGCAGCTCCGAACAGGGGAACACTGAAGCTTTCTTT. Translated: CASSSEQGNTEAFF.

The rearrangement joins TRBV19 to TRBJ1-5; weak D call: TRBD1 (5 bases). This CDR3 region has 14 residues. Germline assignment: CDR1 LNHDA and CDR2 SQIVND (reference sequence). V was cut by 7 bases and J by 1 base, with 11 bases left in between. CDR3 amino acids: CASKWGLSNQPQHF. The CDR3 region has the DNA TGTGCCAGTAAATGGGGCCTGAGCAATCAGCCCCAGCATTTT.

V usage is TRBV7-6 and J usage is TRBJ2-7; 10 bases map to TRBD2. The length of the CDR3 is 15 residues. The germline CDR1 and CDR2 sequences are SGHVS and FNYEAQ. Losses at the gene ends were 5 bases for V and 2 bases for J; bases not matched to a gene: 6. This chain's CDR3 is CASSPQAGGPYEQYF. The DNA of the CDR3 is TGTGCCAGCAGCCCCCAAGCGGGAGGGCCCTACGAGCAGTACTTC.

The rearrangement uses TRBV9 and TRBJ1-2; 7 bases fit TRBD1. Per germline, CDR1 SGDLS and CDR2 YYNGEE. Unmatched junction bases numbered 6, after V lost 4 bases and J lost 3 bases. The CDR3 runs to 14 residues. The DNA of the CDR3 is TGTGCCAGCAGCTATGATCAGGGGGACTATGGCTACACCTTC. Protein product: CASSYDQGDYGYTF.

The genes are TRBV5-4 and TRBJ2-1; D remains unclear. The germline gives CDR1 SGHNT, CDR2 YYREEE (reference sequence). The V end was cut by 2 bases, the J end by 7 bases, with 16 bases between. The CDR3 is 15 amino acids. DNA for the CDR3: TGTGCCAGCAGCTTTGAACTCCGGGCTAAGAATGAGCAGTTCTTC. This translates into CASSFELRAKNEQFF.

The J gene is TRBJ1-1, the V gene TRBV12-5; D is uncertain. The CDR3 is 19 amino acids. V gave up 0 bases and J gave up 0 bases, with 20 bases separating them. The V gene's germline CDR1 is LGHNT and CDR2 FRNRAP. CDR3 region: CASGLVSRGVHLLNTEAFF. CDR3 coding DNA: TGTGCTAGTGGTTTGGTAAGTCGAGGCGTGCACTTATTGAACACTGAAGCTTTCTTT. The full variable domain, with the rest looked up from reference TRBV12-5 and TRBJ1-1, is DARVTQTPRHKVTEMGQEVTMRCQPILGHNTVFWYRQTMMQGLELLAYFRNRAPLDDSGMPKDRFSAEMPDATLATLKIQPSEPRDSAVYFCASGLVSRGVHLLNTEAFFGQGTRLTVV.

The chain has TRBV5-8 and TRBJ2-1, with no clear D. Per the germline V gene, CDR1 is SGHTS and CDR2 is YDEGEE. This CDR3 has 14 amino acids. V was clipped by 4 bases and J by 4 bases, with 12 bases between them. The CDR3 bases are TGTGCCAGCAGCCCCGGCCGGCGGTACAATGAGCAGTTCTTC. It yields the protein CASSPGRRYNEQFF.

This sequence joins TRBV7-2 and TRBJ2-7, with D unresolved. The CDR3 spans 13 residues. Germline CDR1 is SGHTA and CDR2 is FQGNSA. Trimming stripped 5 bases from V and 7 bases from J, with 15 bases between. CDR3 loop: CASSPAGAGEQYF. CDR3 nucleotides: TGTGCCAGCAGCCCGGCCGGCGCCGGGGAGCAGTACTTC. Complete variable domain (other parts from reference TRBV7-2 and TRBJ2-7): GAGVSQSPSNKVTEKGKDVELRCDPISGHTALYWYRQSLGQGLEFLIYFQGNSAPDKSGLPSDRFSAERTGGSVSTLTIQRTQQEDSAVYLCASSPAGAGEQYFGPGTRLTVT.

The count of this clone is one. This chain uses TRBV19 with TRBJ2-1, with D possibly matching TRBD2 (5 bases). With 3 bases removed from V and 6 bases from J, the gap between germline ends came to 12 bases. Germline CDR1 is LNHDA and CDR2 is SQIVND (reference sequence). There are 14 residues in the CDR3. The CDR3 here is CASSMSSGVNEQFF. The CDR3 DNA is TGTGCCAGTAGTATGAGCTCCGGGGTCAATGAGCAGTTCTTC. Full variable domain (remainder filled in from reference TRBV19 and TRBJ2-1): DGGITQSPKYLFRKEGQNVTLSCEQNLNHDAMYWYRQDPGQGLRLIYYSQIVNDFQKGDIAEGYSVSREKKESFPLTVTSAQKNPTAFYLCASSMSSGVNEQFFGPGTRLTVL.

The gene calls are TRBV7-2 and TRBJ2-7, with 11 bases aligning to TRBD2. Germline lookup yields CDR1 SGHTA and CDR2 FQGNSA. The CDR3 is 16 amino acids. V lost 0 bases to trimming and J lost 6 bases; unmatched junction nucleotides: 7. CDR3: CASSLAKLAGAGEQYF. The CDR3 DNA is TGTGCCAGCAGCTTAGCGAAACTAGCGGGAGCAGGCGAGCAGTACTTC.

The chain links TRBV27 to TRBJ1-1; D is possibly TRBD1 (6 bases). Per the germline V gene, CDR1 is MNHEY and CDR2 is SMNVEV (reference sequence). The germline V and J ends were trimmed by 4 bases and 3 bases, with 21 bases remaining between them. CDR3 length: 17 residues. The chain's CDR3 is CASSSIPLWSGDTEAFF. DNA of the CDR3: TGTGCCAGCAGTTCTATACCCCTTTGGTCAGGGGACACTGAAGCTTTCTTT.

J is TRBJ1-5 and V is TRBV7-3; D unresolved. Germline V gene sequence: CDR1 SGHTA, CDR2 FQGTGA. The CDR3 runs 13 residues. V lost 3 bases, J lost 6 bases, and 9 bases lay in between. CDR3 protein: CASSLGGGQPQHF. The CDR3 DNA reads TGTGCCAGCAGCTTGGGAGGCGGTCAGCCCCAGCATTTT.

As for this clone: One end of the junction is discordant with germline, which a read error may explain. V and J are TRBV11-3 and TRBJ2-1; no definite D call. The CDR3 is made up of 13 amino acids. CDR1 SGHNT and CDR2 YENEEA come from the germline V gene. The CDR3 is CASSLVVRPDIVF. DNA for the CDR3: TGTGCCAGCAGCTTAGTCGTCCGGCCTGATATCGTCTTC.

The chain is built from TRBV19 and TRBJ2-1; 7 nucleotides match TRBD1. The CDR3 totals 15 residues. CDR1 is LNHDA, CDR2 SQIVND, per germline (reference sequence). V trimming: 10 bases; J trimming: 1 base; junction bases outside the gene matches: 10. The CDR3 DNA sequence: TGTGCCACGACCCCCGGGACAGTGTCCTACAATGAGCAGTTCTTC. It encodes CATTPGTVSYNEQFF. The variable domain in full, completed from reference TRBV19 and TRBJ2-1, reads DGGITQSPKYLFRKEGQNVTLSCEQNLNHDAMYWYRQDPGQGLRLIYYSQIVNDFQKGDIAEGYSVSREKKESFPLTVTSAQKNPTAFYLCATTPGTVSYNEQFFGPGTRLTVL.

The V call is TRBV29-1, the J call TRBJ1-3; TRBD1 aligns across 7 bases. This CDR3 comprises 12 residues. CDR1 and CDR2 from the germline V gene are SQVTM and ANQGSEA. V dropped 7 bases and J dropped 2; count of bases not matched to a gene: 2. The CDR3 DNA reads TGCAGCGCAACAGGGGCTGGAAACACCATATATTTT. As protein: CSATGAGNTIYF.

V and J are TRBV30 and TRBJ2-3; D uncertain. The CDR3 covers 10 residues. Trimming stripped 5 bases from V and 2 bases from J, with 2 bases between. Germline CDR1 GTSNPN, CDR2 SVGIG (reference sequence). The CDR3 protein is CAWVTDTQYF. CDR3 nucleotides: TGTGCCTGGGTCACAGATACGCAGTATTTT. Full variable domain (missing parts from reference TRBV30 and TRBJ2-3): SQTIHQWPATLVQPVGSPLSLECTVEGTSNPNLYWYRQAAGRGLQLLFYSVGIGQISSEVPQNLSASRPQDRQFILSSKKLLLSDSGFYLCAWVTDTQYFGPGTRLTVL.

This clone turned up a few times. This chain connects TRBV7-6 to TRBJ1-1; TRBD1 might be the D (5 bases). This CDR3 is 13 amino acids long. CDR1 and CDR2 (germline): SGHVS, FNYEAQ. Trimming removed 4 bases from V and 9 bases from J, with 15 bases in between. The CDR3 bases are TGTGCCAGCAGCTGGGGGGAAGAACAACAAGCTTTCTTT. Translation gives CASSWGEEQQAFF.